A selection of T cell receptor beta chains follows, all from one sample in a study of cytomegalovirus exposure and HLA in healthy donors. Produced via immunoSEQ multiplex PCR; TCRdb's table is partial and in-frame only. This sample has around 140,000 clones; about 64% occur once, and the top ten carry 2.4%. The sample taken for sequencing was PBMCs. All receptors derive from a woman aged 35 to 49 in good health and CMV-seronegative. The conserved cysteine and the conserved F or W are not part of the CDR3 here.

CDR3aa: ASSIPSSNQPQH
v_gene: TRBV19
j_gene: TRBJ1-5

CDR3aa: ASSLAAGWHGYT
v_gene: TRBV7-2
j_gene: TRBJ1-2

CDR3aa: ASSLEGARNIQY
v_gene: TRBV5-5
j_gene: TRBJ2-4

CDR3aa: SVGDSTYEQY
v_gene: TRBV29-1
j_gene: TRBJ2-7

CDR3aa: ASSYRRGALPL
v_gene: TRBV28
j_gene: TRBJ2-1

CDR3aa: ASNSGGSMD
v_gene: TRBV25-1
j_gene: TRBJ2-3

CDR3aa: ASSAPGTDLQY
v_gene: TRBV6-4
j_gene: TRBJ2-3

CDR3aa: ACGQITYGYT
v_gene: TRBV30
j_gene: TRBJ1-2

CDR3aa: ASSFPGGIYGYT
v_gene: TRBV5-8
j_gene: TRBJ1-2

CDR3aa: ASSPLERELNTEAF
v_gene: TRBV9
j_gene: TRBJ1-1

CDR3aa: ASSMVPLTGGEAF
v_gene: TRBV19
j_gene: TRBJ1-1

CDR3aa: AWKEFGNTIY
v_gene: TRBV30
j_gene: TRBJ1-3

CDR3aa: ASSQVPVRRRTKNIQY
v_gene: TRBV4-1
j_gene: TRBJ2-4

CDR3aa: AWSGLGEAAGYT
v_gene: TRBV30
j_gene: TRBJ1-2

CDR3aa: ASSLFNNQGDSPLH
v_gene: TRBV11-2
j_gene: TRBJ1-6

CDR3aa: ASNGGGAYSPLH
v_gene: TRBV25-1
j_gene: TRBJ1-6

CDR3aa: ASSDRARGRTEAF
v_gene: TRBV2
j_gene: TRBJ1-1

CDR3aa: ASSLSHGHASNEQF
v_gene: TRBV27
j_gene: TRBJ2-1

CDR3aa: ASSPRTGSNTGELF
v_gene: TRBV5-1
j_gene: TRBJ2-2

CDR3aa: ASSPLAGGPWNEQF
v_gene: TRBV4-1
j_gene: TRBJ2-1

CDR3aa: ASSSGTGNYGYT
v_gene: TRBV6-5
j_gene: TRBJ1-2